This entry describes one TCR beta chain. In the authors' workflow: How many nucleated cells were present was estimated from reference gene primer amplification. Sequenced by immunoSEQ multiplex PCR; TCRdb stores in-frame clones only, minus some. From that table come the V and J calls and clone size; the DNA was used to work out D and trimming. This table holds roughly 100,000 clones, more than 75% found once. This record comes from a study of blood T cell repertoires in COVID-19. Overall study context: Italy, Spain and the United States were the sources of the convalescent and acute COVID-19 samples. The analysed material was cDNA or gDNA that came from T cells, B-cell-depleted T cells, or PBMCs.

Per germline, CDR1 ENHRY and CDR2 SYGVKD. The CDR3 is made up of 11 amino acids. V shed 4 bases and J shed 5 bases, with 5 bases lying between them. The source of this sequence is a man between 60 and 75 years old with acute or convalescent COVID-19. Sequencing used peripheral blood. The chain carries TRBV10-3 and TRBJ1-1; no clear D. This chain's CDR3 is CAISGATEAFF. In nucleotides, the CDR3 is TGTGCCATCAGTGGGGCAACTGAAGCTTTCTTT.